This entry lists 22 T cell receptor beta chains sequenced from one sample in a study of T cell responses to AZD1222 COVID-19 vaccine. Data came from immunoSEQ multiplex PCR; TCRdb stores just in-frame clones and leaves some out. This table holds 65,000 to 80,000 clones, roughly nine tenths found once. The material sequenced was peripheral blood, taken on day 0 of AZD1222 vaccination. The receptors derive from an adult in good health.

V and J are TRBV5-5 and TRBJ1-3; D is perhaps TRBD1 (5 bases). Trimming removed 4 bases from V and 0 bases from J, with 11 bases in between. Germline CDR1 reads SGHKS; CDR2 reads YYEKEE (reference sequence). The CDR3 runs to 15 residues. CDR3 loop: CASSTSGGSGNTIYF. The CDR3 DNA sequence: TGTGCCAGCAGCACTTCTGGGGGCTCTGGAAACACCATATATTTT.

This chain's CDR3 is CASSQEMVDTEAFF. For the CDR3, the DNA is TGTGCCAGCAGTCAAGAGATGGTGGACACTGAAGCTTTCTTT. V is TRBV7-6 and J is TRBJ1-1; D remains ambiguous. Germline CDR1 and CDR2: SGHVS and FNYEAQ. With 6 bases removed from V and 3 bases from J, the gap between germline ends came to 14 bases. The CDR3 has 14 residues.

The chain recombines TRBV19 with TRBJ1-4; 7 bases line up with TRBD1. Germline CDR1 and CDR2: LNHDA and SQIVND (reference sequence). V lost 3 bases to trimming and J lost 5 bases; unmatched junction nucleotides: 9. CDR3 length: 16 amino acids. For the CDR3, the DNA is TGTGCCAGTAGTATGCAAGGGACAGCTAGAAATGAAAAACTGTTTTTT. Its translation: CASSMQGTARNEKLFF. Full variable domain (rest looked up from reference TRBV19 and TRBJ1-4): DGGITQSPKYLFRKEGQNVTLSCEQNLNHDAMYWYRQDPGQGLRLIYYSQIVNDFQKGDIAEGYSVSREKKESFPLTVTSAQKNPTAFYLCASSMQGTARNEKLFFGSGTQLSVL.

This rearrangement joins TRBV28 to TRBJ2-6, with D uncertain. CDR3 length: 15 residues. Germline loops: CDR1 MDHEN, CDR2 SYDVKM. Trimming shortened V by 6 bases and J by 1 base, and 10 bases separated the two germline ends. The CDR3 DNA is TGTGCCAGCAGCCCGGCGCTTTCTGGGGCCAACGTCCTGACTTTC. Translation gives CASSPALSGANVLTF.

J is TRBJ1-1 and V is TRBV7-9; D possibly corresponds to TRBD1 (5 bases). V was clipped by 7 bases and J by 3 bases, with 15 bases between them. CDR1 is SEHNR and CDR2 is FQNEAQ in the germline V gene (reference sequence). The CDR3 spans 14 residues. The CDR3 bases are TGTGCCAGCATCGCGAAGGGGAGAGACACTGAAGCTTTCTTT. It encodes CASIAKGRDTEAFF.

This CDR3 reads CASSPWGADQPQHF. CDR3 sequence (DNA): TGTGCCAGCAGCCCATGGGGGGCGGATCAGCCCCAGCATTTT. This sequence joins TRBV5-4 and TRBJ1-5; perhaps TRBD1 as D (6 bases). This CDR3 has 14 residues. CDR1 SGHNT and CDR2 YYREEE come from the germline V gene (reference sequence). V lost 4 bases to trimming and J lost 5 bases, with 13 bases between them.

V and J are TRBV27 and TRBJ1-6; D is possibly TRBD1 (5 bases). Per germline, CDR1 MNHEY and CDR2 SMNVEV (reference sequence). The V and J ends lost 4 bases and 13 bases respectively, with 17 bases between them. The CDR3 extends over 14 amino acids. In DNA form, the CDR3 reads TGTGCCAGCAGTTCCTTCGGGGCCCGATTCCCCCTCCACTTT. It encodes CASSSFGARFPLHF.

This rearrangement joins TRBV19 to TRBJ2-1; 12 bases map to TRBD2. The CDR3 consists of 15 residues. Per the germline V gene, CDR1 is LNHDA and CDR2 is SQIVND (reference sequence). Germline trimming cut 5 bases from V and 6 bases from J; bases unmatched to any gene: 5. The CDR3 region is CASSPRTSGANEQFF. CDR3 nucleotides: TGTGCCAGTAGTCCTCGGACTAGCGGGGCCAATGAGCAGTTCTTC.

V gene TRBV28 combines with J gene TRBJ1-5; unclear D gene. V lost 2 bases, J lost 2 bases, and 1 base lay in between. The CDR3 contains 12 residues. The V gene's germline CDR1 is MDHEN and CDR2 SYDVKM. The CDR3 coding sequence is TGTGCCAGCAGTTTACGCAATCAGCCCCAGCATTTT. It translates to CASSLRNQPQHF.

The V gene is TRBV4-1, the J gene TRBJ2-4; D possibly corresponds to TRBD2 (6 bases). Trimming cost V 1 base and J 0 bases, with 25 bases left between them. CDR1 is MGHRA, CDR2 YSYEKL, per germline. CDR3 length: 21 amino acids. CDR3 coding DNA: TGCGCCAGCAGCCAAGGTTATTCGGCGGGGCTTCCAATCATAGCCAAAAACATTCAGTACTTC. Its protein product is CASSQGYSAGLPIIAKNIQYF.

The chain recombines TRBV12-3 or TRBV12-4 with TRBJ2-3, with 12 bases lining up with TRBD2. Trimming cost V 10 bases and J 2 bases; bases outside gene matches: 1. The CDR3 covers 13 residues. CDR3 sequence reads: CATSGRATDTQYF. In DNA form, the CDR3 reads TGTGCCACTAGCGGGAGGGCCACAGATACGCAGTATTTT.

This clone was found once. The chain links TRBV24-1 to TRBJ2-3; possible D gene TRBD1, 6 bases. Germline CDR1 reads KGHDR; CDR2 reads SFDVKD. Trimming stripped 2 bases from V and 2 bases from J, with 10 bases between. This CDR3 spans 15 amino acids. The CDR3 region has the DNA TGTGCCACCAGTGATTCGGACAGCCCCACAGATACGCAGTATTTT. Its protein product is CATSDSDSPTDTQYF.

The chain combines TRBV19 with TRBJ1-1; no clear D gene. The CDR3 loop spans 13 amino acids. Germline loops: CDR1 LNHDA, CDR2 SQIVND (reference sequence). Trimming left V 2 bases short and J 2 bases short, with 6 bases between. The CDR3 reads CASSIRENTEAFF. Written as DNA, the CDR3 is TGTGCCAGTAGTATACGGGAAAACACTGAAGCTTTCTTT.

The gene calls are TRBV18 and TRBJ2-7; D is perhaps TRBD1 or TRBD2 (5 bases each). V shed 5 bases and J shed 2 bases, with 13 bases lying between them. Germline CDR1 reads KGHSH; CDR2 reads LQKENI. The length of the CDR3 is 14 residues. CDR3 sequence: CASSTSTGPYEQYF. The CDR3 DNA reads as TGTGCCAGCTCAACTTCAACGGGGCCCTACGAGCAGTACTTC.

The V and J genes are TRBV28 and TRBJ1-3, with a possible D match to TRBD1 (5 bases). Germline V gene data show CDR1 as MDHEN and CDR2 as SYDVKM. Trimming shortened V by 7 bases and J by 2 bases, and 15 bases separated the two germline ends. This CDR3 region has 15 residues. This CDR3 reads CASTSGAEPGNTIYF. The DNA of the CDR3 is TGTGCCAGCACCAGCGGGGCCGAGCCTGGAAACACCATATATTTT.

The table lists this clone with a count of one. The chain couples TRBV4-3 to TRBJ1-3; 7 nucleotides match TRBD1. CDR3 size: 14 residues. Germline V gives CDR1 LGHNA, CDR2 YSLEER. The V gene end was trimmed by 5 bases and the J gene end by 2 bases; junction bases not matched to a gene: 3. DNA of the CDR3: TGCGCCAGCAGCGCAGGGGGGGCTGGAAACACCATATATTTT. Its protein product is CASSAGGAGNTIYF.

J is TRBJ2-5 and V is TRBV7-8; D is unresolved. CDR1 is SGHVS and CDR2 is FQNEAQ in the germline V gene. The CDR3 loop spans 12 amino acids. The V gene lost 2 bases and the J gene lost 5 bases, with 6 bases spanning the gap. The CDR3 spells CASSLTEETQYF. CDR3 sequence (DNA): TGTGCCAGCAGCTTAACAGAGGAGACCCAGTACTTC. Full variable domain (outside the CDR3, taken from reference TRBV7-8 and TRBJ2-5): GAGVSQSPRYKVAKRGQDVALRCDPISGHVSLFWYQQALGQGPEFLTYFQNEAQLDKSGLPSDRFFAERPEGSVSTLKIQRTQQEDSAVYLCASSLTEETQYFGPGTRLLVL.

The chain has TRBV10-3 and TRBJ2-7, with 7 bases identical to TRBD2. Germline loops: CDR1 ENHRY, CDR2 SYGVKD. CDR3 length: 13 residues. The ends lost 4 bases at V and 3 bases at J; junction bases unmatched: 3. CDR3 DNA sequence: TGTGCCATCAGTGTTGGGACTAACTACGAGCAGTACTTC. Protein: CAISVGTNYEQYF.

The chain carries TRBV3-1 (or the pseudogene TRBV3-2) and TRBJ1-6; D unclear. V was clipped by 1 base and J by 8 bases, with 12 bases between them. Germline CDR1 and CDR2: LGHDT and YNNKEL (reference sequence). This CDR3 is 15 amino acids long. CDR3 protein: CASSQGLSRDSPLHF. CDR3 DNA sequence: TGTGCCAGCAGCCAAGGCTTGAGCCGAGATTCACCCCTCCACTTT.

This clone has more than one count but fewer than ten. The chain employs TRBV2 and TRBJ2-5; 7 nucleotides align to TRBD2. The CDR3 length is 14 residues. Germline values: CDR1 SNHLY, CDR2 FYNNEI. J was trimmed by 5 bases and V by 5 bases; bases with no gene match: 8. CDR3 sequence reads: CASSSIGGKETQYF. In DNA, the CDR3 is TGTGCCAGCAGTAGTATCGGGGGGAAGGAGACCCAGTACTTC.

The CDR3 region is CASTPQRMNTEAFF. Here the CDR3 DNA reads TGTGCCAGTACCCCTCAGAGAATGAACACTGAAGCTTTCTTT. J is TRBJ1-1 and V is TRBV19; D gene unclear. The V gene's germline CDR1 is LNHDA and CDR2 SQIVND (reference sequence). Trimming removed 7 bases from V and 0 bases from J, with 12 bases in between. This CDR3 has 14 residues.

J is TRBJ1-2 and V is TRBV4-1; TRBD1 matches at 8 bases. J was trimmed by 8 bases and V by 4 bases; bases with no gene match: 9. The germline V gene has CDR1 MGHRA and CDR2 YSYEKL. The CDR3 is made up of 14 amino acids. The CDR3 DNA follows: TGCGCCAGCAGCCTGGACAGGGCTACTGGGGGCTACACCTTC. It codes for CASSLDRATGGYTF.